This TCR beta chain stems from a study of T cells after yellow fever vaccination (dated by TCRdb to about 2019). In the study overall: The SMART-Seq v4 Ultra Low Input RNA kit was used to prepare libraries from fractions with low cell numbers. Bulk TCR alpha and beta repertoires were sequenced longitudinally to track T-cell clones before and after primary and booster YFV17D yellow fever vaccination. Two healthy male donors, one aged 18 to 30 and one aged 30 to 40 years, were included in the cohort. Blood was drawn at multiple timepoints before and after primary and secondary immunization, with bulk PBMC replicates and cell subsets isolated. What the study reported, not specific to this receptor: FACS-sorted repertoires could contain abundant contaminating clonotypes from the bulk population, so computational filtering was required. A small share of clonotypes was detected in both CD4 and CD8 compartments, with the overlap likely arising from convergent recombination. The study included only a couple of donors, which limits how far the findings can be generalized. After the booster, most clones that had expanded after primary vaccination were detected again (approximately 96% of CD4 and around 88% of CD8), suggesting broad maintenance of memory. The secondary T-cell response was weaker than the primary response but faster, peaking on day 5 instead of day 15.

The CDR3 starts with the cysteine, ends with the phenylalanine, and has 14 residues. CDR3 DNA is the only sequence kept; it has 42 bases, read in frame from the first base. V and J lose 1 base and 3 bases, and a span of 9 bases separates them. The germline V gene supplies CDR1 LGHNA and CDR2 YNFKEQ. This clonotype was observed a handful of times. The specificity of this receptor is unknown. No much larger clone is present one base from it, and per-base qualities are unavailable. In the paper's terms, the treatment or condition label means: live attenuated yellow fever vaccine strain. At every blood-draw timepoint, two biological replicates of bulk PBMCs were collected. A standard Ficoll-Paque protocol was used to isolate PBMCs from peripheral blood. TriZol was used to extract RNA from bulk PBMCs, CD4 and CD8 fractions, and dextramer-positive and dextramer-negative fractions. TCR cDNA was made using 5'RACE template switching, a step that added a universal primer site and unique molecular identifiers. cDNA synthesis was primed from both the TCR alpha and TCR beta constant segments. Library amplification involved two PCR steps, and the second step added sample barcodes and sequencing adapters. Sequencing of the libraries was done on either Illumina HiSeq 2500 (2x100 bp) or NovaSeq (2x150 bp). In the source study's methods: Demultiplexing of reads and collapsing into UMI consensus sequences were performed with MIGEC, and V(D)J alignment was carried out with MiXCR. Vaccine-responding clonotypes were identified with edgeR using replicate PBMC samples, with FDR below 0.01 and a log2 fold change above 5 up to day 15 being required. CD4 or CD8 identity was assigned to each bulk clonotype according to whether the clonotype was present at higher abundance in the sequenced CD4 repertoire or the sequenced CD8 repertoire. TCRdb's own reprocessing of the public reads used fastp at Q25 and MiXCR and kept productive beta chains. Here each entry gathers all rows of one CDR3 protein and keeps the most common genes and DNA. TCRdb assigned the V and J calls; the authors' analysis was not used. Within this sample are under 550,000 distinct CDR3 sequences, with roughly 22% of them counted one time only. The ten largest clones add up to about a sixth of the sample.

Recombination connected TRBV4-2 to TRBJ1-1; the D gene remains uncertain. The sequenced sample was PBMCs, obtained roughly 23 days after the first yellow fever vaccination. The clonotype originates from a man younger than 35 who received the YFV17D yellow fever vaccine. CDR3 reads: CASSQVGPYTEAFF. The DNA is as follows: TGTGCCAGCAGCCAAGTCGGACCCTACACTGAAGCTTTCTTT.